This entry lists 13 T cell receptor beta chains sequenced from one sample in a study of post-analysis software for immune sequencing data. Study-level results: The study found TRBV5-6, TRBV5-1 and TRBV20-1 among roughly 5 TRBV segments more frequent in patients than controls.

Antigens of these TCRs are unknown. Unique molecular identifiers tagged the TCR beta cDNA libraries. From the PCR reads, TCRdb called clonotypes with MiXCR, one entry per CDR3 protein. The data hold about 820,000 distinct CDR3 sequences, with roughly 58% observed a single time. The source material was blood. The origin of the receptors is a girl under 18 with multiple sclerosis.

The chain is built from TRBV21-1 and TRBJ2-4; the table's D call, TRBD2, was not checked against the DNA. TRBV21-1 is a pseudogene. This CDR3 region has 16 residues. The CDR3 sequence is CASSKEETSGHYAQYF. The CDR3 bases are TGTGCCAGCAGCAAAGAGGAAACTAGCGGCCATTACGCGCAGTACTTC.

This chain uses TRBV7-9 with TRBJ2-7; 7 bases match TRBD1. The CDR3 consists of 16 residues. Looked up from germline, CDR1 is SEHNR and CDR2 is FQNEAQ (reference sequence). V lost 5 bases to trimming and J lost 1 base; unmatched junction nucleotides: 11. Written as DNA, the CDR3 is TGTGCCAGCAGCCCGAGGGGGACAGTGTATTCCTACGAGCAGTACTTC. It is translated as CASSPRGTVYSYEQYF.

This clonotype appeared a few times. The V gene is TRBV20-1, the J gene TRBJ2-5; TRBD2 agrees at 10 bases. The J call is uncertain, as TRBJ2-7 better fits the DNA end. This CDR3 region has 13 residues. Germline CDR1 DFQATT, CDR2 SNEGSKA (reference sequence). CDR3 sequence reads: CSASSGSGYEQYF. CDR3 in DNA: TGCAGTGCTTCTAGCGGGAGTGGCTACGAGCAGTACTTC.

CDR3 sequence (DNA): TGCAGTGCTAGAGAAACAGGGCGCACTGAAGCTTTCTTT. This codes for CSARETGRTEAFF. The gene calls are TRBV20-1 and TRBJ1-1; possibly TRBD1 for D (6 bases). The CDR3 consists of 13 residues. The V and J ends lost 0 bases and 4 bases respectively, with 9 bases between them. In germline, CDR1 is DFQATT, CDR2 SNEGSKA (reference sequence).

A few counts support this clonotype. The J gene is TRBJ2-7, the V gene TRBV5-8; D remains unclear. V lost 7 bases, J lost 3 bases, and 17 bases lay in between. Germline CDR1 SGHTS, CDR2 YDEGEE. This CDR3 contains 14 residues. The CDR3 sequence: CASGTRAVLYEQYF. For the CDR3, the DNA is TGTGCCAGCGGAACAAGGGCAGTACTCTACGAGCAGTACTTC.

This chain connects TRBV7-9 to TRBJ2-1, with 11 bases that match TRBD2. V lost 6 bases and J lost 1; bases outside the gene matches: 8. CDR3 length: 17 amino acids. Germline CDR1 reads SEHNR; CDR2 reads FQNEAQ (reference sequence). The CDR3 sequence: CASRDPGLAASYNEQFF. CDR3 in DNA: TGTGCCAGCAGGGATCCGGGACTAGCGGCTTCCTACAATGAGCAGTTCTTC.

This clonotype appeared a single time. The rearrangement joins TRBV20-1 to TRBJ2-1; TRBD1 is a possible D gene (7 bases). This CDR3 has 14 amino acids. Germline values: CDR1 DFQATT, CDR2 SNEGSKA (reference sequence). V shed 2 bases and J shed 5 bases, with 13 bases lying between them. CDR3 sequence reads: CSARTGDSHNEQFF. The CDR3 DNA follows: TGCAGTGCTAGAACGGGGGACAGCCACAATGAGCAGTTCTTC.

V gene TRBV7-2 combines with J gene TRBJ2-3; D is unclear. Trimming removed 5 bases from V and 2 bases from J, with 8 bases in between. The CDR3 covers 13 residues. The V gene's germline CDR1 is SGHTA and CDR2 FQGNSA. The CDR3 is CASSQSYTDTQYF. Written as DNA, the CDR3 is TGTGCCAGCAGCCAGTCCTACACAGATACGCAGTATTTT.

This clonotype was picked up a small number of times. V gene TRBV2 combines with J gene TRBJ2-4, with 7 bases identical to TRBD1. Germline lookup yields CDR1 SNHLY and CDR2 FYNNEI. The V and J ends lost 10 bases and 4 bases, in that order; junction bases with no gene match: 7. The CDR3 is made up of 13 amino acids. The CDR3 region is CANSGQSKNIQYF. The CDR3 region has the DNA TGTGCCAACTCGGGACAGTCTAAAAACATTCAGTACTTC.

The J gene is TRBJ2-1, the V gene TRBV20-1; 11 positions match TRBD2. With 2 bases clipped from V and 6 bases from J, the junction kept 9 bases outside the gene matches. This CDR3 is 16 amino acids long. Germline V gene sequence: CDR1 DFQATT, CDR2 SNEGSKA (reference sequence). For the CDR3, the DNA is TGCAGTGCTAGATCACTAGCGGGAGTGGGGGTCAATGAGCAGTTCTTC. It translates to CSARSLAGVGVNEQFF.

The chain has TRBV14 and TRBJ2-1; TRBD1 agrees at 8 bases. V lost 6 bases to trimming and J lost 2 bases; unmatched junction nucleotides: 6. The V gene's germline CDR1 is SGHDN and CDR2 FVKESK. The CDR3 has 15 residues. The CDR3 spells CASRPLGQAYNEQFF. CDR3 nucleotide sequence: TGTGCCAGCAGACCTCTGGGACAGGCCTACAATGAGCAGTTCTTC.

The chain combines TRBV20-1 with TRBJ2-2; D may be TRBD2 (5 bases). The length of the CDR3 is 16 residues. V lost 2 bases to trimming and J lost 2 bases, with 15 bases between them. CDR1 and CDR2 (germline): DFQATT, SNEGSKA (reference sequence). The CDR3 is CSARPHRGYNTGELFF. CDR3 in DNA: TGCAGTGCTAGACCCCACCGGGGATACAACACCGGGGAGCTGTTTTTT.

This clonotype was seen a few times. The gene calls are TRBV20-1 and TRBJ2-3; D possibly corresponds to TRBD2 (5 bases). CDR1 DFQATT and CDR2 SNEGSKA come from the germline V gene (reference sequence). This CDR3 is 15 amino acids long. Trimming shortened V by 4 bases and J by 0 bases, and 14 bases separated the two germline ends. CDR3 in DNA: TGCAGTGCTATCCCGGGGTCGCAAAGCACAGATACGCAGTATTTT. It specifies CSAIPGSQSTDTQYF.